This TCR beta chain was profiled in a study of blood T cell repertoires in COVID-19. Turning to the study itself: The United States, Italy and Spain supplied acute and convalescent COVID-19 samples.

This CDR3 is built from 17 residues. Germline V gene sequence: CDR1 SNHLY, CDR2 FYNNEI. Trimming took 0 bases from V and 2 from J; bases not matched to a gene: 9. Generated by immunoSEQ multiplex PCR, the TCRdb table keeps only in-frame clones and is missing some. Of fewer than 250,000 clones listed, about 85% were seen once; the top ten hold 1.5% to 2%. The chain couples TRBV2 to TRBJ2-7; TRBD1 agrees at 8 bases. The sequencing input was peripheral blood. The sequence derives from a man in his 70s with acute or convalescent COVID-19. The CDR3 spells CASSEAYLGQGTYEQYF. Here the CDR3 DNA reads TGTGCCAGCAGTGAAGCGTACCTAGGACAGGGAACCTACGAGCAGTACTTC.